These 24 T cell receptor beta chains were all obtained from the same sample, sequenced in a study of Graves' ophthalmopathy and Graves' hyperthyroidism. RNA transcripts served as template for amplifying TCR beta CDR3 sequences. The first round was an RT-PCR with HTBI primers, and the second round was a multiplex PCR. In TCRdb, the multiplex PCR reads were re-called with MiXCR into one record per CDR3 protein. Of fewer than 350,000 distinct CDR3 sequences listed, under 20% were seen once; the top ten hold 9% to 15%. The material sequenced was peripheral blood. All receptors derive from an adult man with Graves' ophthalmopathy.

This clonotype was seen repeatedly, ten times or more. This chain joins TRBV11-2 and TRBJ1-6; TRBD1 might be the D (5 bases). The CDR3 extends over 15 amino acids. V lost 1 base, J lost 7 bases, and 11 bases lay in between. The germline CDR1 and CDR2 sequences are SGHAT and FQNNGV. The DNA of the CDR3 is TGTGCCAGCAGCTTAGGCGGGACTTGGAATTCACCCCTCCACTTT. Protein sequence: CASSLGGTWNSPLHF.

The sample holds many counts of this clonotype. The J gene is TRBJ2-2, the V gene TRBV11-1, with 12 bases identical to TRBD1. Trimming took 5 bases from V and 7 from J; bases not matched to a gene: 17. Germline V CDR1 and CDR2: SGHAT, FQDESV (reference sequence). The CDR3 is 19 amino acids. The CDR3 DNA is TGTGCCAGCAGCCCTCGTCCCGGGACAGGGGGCGGACTTGACGGGGAGCTGTTTTTT. This encodes CASSPRPGTGGGLDGELFF.

This clonotype was seen ten or more times. J is TRBJ2-5 and V is TRBV2; D is ambiguous. This CDR3 has 14 residues. Looked up from germline, CDR1 is SNHLY and CDR2 is FYNNEI. V shed 7 bases and J shed 1 base, with 13 bases lying between them. CDR3 DNA: TGTGCCAGCACCCAAGACGGGTCCCAAGAGACCCAGTACTTC. This codes for CASTQDGSQETQYF. Using reference TRBV2 and TRBJ2-5 for the parts outside the CDR3, the full variable domain is EPEVTQTPSHQVTQMGQEVILRCVPISNHLYFYWYRQILGQKVEFLVSFYNNEISEKSEIFDDQFSVERPDGSNFTLKIRSTKLEDSAMYFCASTQDGSQETQYFGPGTRLLVL.

This clonotype was counted many times. V gene TRBV4-3 combines with J gene TRBJ2-7; the match to TRBD2 covers 9 bases. Per the germline V gene, CDR1 is LGHNA and CDR2 is YSLEER. V lost 1 base and J lost 4; bases outside the gene matches: 5. The length of the CDR3 is 15 residues. CDR3 in amino acids: CASSQAASGAYEQYF. CDR3 sequence (DNA): TGCGCCAGCAGCCAAGCTGCTAGCGGGGCTTACGAGCAGTACTTC.

The table lists this clonotype with many counts. This sequence joins TRBV6-5 and TRBJ2-7; D call uncertain. This CDR3 spans 13 amino acids. CDR1 MNHEY and CDR2 SVGAGI come from the germline V gene. V was clipped by 7 bases and J by 8 bases, with 18 bases between them. This chain's CDR3 is CASTHPQTLKQYF. CDR3 coding DNA: TGTGCCAGCACACACCCCCAGACATTGAAGCAGTACTTC.

The chain couples TRBV20-1 to TRBJ1-6, with D maybe TRBD1 (5 bases). Germline loops: CDR1 DFQATT, CDR2 SNEGSKA (reference sequence). This CDR3 spans 14 amino acids. Trimming cost V 6 bases and J 9 bases, with 18 bases left between them. The CDR3 sequence is CSANPGPDSSPLHF. CDR3 sequence (DNA): TGCAGTGCAAACCCGGGACCGGATAGTTCACCCCTCCACTTT.

The chain employs TRBV28 and TRBJ1-1; no definite D call. The length of the CDR3 is 14 residues. Trimming stripped 6 bases from V and 0 bases from J, with 11 bases between. Germline V lookup: CDR1 MDHEN, CDR2 SYDVKM. Here the CDR3 reads CASSPRRVNTEAFF. CDR3 DNA: TGTGCCAGCAGCCCTCGGAGGGTGAACACTGAAGCTTTCTTT.

This clonotype was seen many times. The V gene is TRBV20-1, the J gene TRBJ2-7; D possibly corresponds to TRBD2 (5 bases). V lost 5 bases to trimming and J lost 6 bases, with 8 bases between them. The CDR3 is made up of 10 amino acids. From germline, CDR1 is DFQATT and CDR2 SNEGSKA (reference sequence). The CDR3 DNA sequence: TGCAGTGCTTTCCGGGGCGAGCAGTACTTC. This encodes CSAFRGEQYF.

The table lists this clonotype with many counts. The J gene is TRBJ1-6, the V gene TRBV6-5; D gene uncertain. The germline V and J ends were trimmed by 0 bases and 7 bases, with 4 bases remaining between them. CDR1 and CDR2 from the germline V gene are MNHEY and SVGAGI. The CDR3 is made up of 13 amino acids. CDR3 sequence reads: CASSYSQNSPLHF. DNA of the CDR3: TGTGCCAGCAGTTACTCTCAGAATTCACCCCTCCACTTT.

This clonotype has ten or more counts. V is TRBV6-1 and J is TRBJ2-2; TRBD2 matches at 10 bases. CDR3 length: 14 residues. Per germline, CDR1 MNHNS and CDR2 SASEGT. V lost 6 bases to trimming and J lost 5 bases; unmatched junction nucleotides: 3. CDR3 DNA: TGTGCCAGCAGCGTTAGCGGGGGGACCGGGGAGCTGTTTTTT. Protein sequence: CASSVSGGTGELFF.

V and J are TRBV28 and TRBJ2-7; 13 bases map to TRBD2. The V and J ends lost 5 bases and 7 bases, in that order; junction bases with no gene match: 17. Looked up from germline, CDR1 is MDHEN and CDR2 is SYDVKM. The CDR3 sequence is 18 residues long. Here the CDR3 reads CASSRFPRGLAGVLEQYF. The CDR3 DNA sequence: TGTGCCAGCAGTAGGTTCCCGCGAGGACTAGCGGGAGTCTTGGAGCAGTACTTC.

Many counts were recorded for this clonotype. The chain couples TRBV5-1 to TRBJ2-7; 8 nucleotides line up with TRBD2. Per germline, CDR1 SGHRS and CDR2 YFSETQ. This CDR3 is built from 15 residues. J lost 0 bases, V lost 4 bases, and 6 bases had no gene match. Written as DNA, the CDR3 is TGCGCCAGCAGCGCGGGGGGCTTAAGCTCCTACGAGCAGTACTTC. Its translation: CASSAGGLSSYEQYF.

A word on this clonotype: The CDR3 does not end in the conserved phenylalanine or tryptophan, so this is likely a read error. The limits of the CDR3 on the DNA are not certain, so only TCRdb's listed CDR3 is given. V gene TRBV20-1 combines with J gene TRBJ2-7; the tabulated D call, TRBD2, remains unverified against the DNA. Inclusive of both ends, the CDR3 amounts to 8 amino acids. Germline CDR1 is DFQATT and CDR2 is SNEGSKA (reference sequence). CDR3 sequence: CSASGRAD.

This clonotype was recorded at least ten times. The chain couples TRBV4-1 to TRBJ2-7; a weak D match, TRBD1 (5 bases). V lost 3 bases and J lost 3, with 15 bases in between. Germline CDR1 reads MGHRA; CDR2 reads YSYEKL. The CDR3 is 15 amino acids. Here the CDR3 reads CASSHPGRQGYEQYF. The CDR3 DNA reads TGCGCCAGCAGCCATCCCGGCCGCCAGGGCTACGAGCAGTACTTC.

The rearrangement uses TRBV6-4 and TRBJ2-6; D gene uncertain. The CDR3 contains 15 residues. The ends were cut back, 0 bases at V and 1 base at J, with 4 bases in the middle. Germline V lookup: CDR1 MRHNA, CDR2 SNTAGT. CDR3 nucleotides: TGTGCCAGCAGTGACTCGAGGTCTGGGGCCAACGTCCTGACTTTC. Protein: CASSDSRSGANVLTF.

This clonotype was seen at least ten times. The germline gene is not matched at one end of the junction; a read error may be the cause. This rearrangement joins TRBV5-1 to TRBJ1-1, with no clear D. The CDR3 is 14 residues long. Germline V CDR1 and CDR2: SGHRS, YFSETQ. In nucleotides, the CDR3 is TGCACCAGCAGCTTGGATGGCCCATGGGCTGAAGCTTTCTTT. This translates into CTSSLDGPWAEAFF.

V and J are TRBV19 and TRBJ2-7; D might be TRBD1 or TRBD2, each matching 5 bases. Between the trimmed V and J ends, which lost 6 bases and 2 bases, there was a span of 17 bases. The CDR3 length is 15 residues. The germline CDR1 and CDR2 sequences are LNHDA and SQIVND (reference sequence). CDR3 region: CASRSTGTKAYEQYF. The CDR3 coding sequence is TGTGCCAGTAGATCAACCGGGACCAAAGCCTACGAGCAGTACTTC.

This clonotype was recorded many times. The rearrangement links TRBV6-2 or TRBV6-3 to TRBJ1-1; a weak D match, TRBD1 (5 bases). In germline, CDR1 is MNHEY, CDR2 SVGEGT. CDR3 size: 12 residues. Trimming removed 5 bases at V and 11 bases at J, with 15 bases between. The CDR3 here is CASSDQGMLAFF. CDR3 coding DNA: TGTGCCAGCAGTGACCAGGGTATGTTGGCTTTCTTT.

This clonotype appeared many times. The CDR3 protein is CASSPSYREQPQHF. CDR3 bases: TGTGCCAGCAGTCCCTCGTATCGGGAGCAGCCCCAGCATTTT. V and J are TRBV27 and TRBJ1-5; no reliable D call. CDR1 is MNHEY, CDR2 SMNVEV, per germline (reference sequence). The V gene lost 5 bases and the J gene lost 7 bases, with 15 bases spanning the gap. CDR3 size: 14 residues.

In its sample, this clonotype was seen many times. The V gene is TRBV5-1, the J gene TRBJ1-2; D call uncertain. Germline V lookup: CDR1 SGHRS, CDR2 YFSETQ. The CDR3 sequence is 12 residues long. The V gene lost 1 base and the J gene lost 8 bases, with 9 bases spanning the gap. CDR3 sequence reads: CASSLTSDGYTF. Here the CDR3 DNA reads TGCGCCAGCAGCTTGACCAGCGACGGCTACACCTTC.

This clonotype was observed a handful of times. A read error may explain this, as a much larger clone is one base away. CDR3 protein: CASSRQGYNQPQHF. The CDR3 coding sequence is TGTGCCAGCAGTCGACAGGGGTACAATCAGCCCCAGCATTTT. The V gene is TRBV12-3 or TRBV12-4, the J gene TRBJ1-5; 8 nucleotides align to TRBD1. Trimming took 5 bases from V and 3 from J; bases not matched to a gene: 3. This CDR3 is 14 amino acids long.

At least ten counts were recorded for this clonotype. The chain employs TRBV14 and TRBJ1-6, with 7 bases fitting TRBD1. The CDR3 loop spans 14 amino acids. Germline V CDR1 and CDR2: SGHDN, FVKESK. Unmatched junction bases numbered 4, after V lost 4 bases and J lost 7 bases. The CDR3 reads CASSLTGYNSPLHF. CDR3 bases: TGTGCCAGCAGCCTGACAGGGTACAATTCACCCCTCCACTTT.

This clonotype was recorded a few times. A much larger clone lies one base from this, so it may be a read error. The J gene is TRBJ1-1, the V gene TRBV6-1; TRBD1 is a possible D gene (6 bases). The CDR3 consists of 13 residues. Trimming cost V 5 bases and J 6 bases, with 13 bases left between them. Germline V gives CDR1 MNHNS, CDR2 SASEGT. The CDR3 loop is CASSRTGYSEAFF. The CDR3 region has the DNA TGTGCCAGCAGTCGCACAGGGTACTCTGAAGCTTTCTTT.

This clonotype was observed at least ten times. The chain has TRBV7-9 and TRBJ1-2; no clear D gene. Per the germline V gene, CDR1 is SEHNR and CDR2 is FQNEAQ (reference sequence). The CDR3 runs 16 residues. Trimming pared 0 bases from V and 4 bases from J, leaving 15 bases between. DNA of the CDR3: TGTGCCAGCAGCTTAGCCCGCAGCGCCTCTGTCTATGGCTACACCTTC. This translates into CASSLARSASVYGYTF.